This T cell receptor beta chain is from a study of blood T cell repertoires in COVID-19. Germline V gives CDR1 MDHEN, CDR2 SYDVKM. J gave up 5 bases and V 7 bases, and 11 bases lay outside the gene matches. The length of the CDR3 is 14 residues. Only in-frame clones appear in the TCRdb table, and some are missing; sequencing was by immunoSEQ multiplex PCR. The table has 320,000 or so clones, around 84% seen once. This receptor was identified in a woman aged 25 to 39 who had been exposed to COVID-19. The sequencing sample was made of PBMCs or T cells enriched from blood (not recorded which). V and J are TRBV28 and TRBJ2-7; TRBD2 matches at 7 bases. The CDR3 coding sequence is TGTGCCAGCAATACCGTGGGGGGGAGAAACGAGCAGTACTTC. Its translation is CASNTVGGRNEQYF.